The table lists the clone carrying this TCR beta chain with a count of one. Its antigen remains unknown. Profiling relied on immunoSEQ multiplex PCR, and the TCRdb table lists in-frame clones only, not all of them. The table has some 74,000 clones, approximately 85% seen once. The source of the sample is a study of OX40 agonist ivuxolimab in advanced cancers. Study-wide context: Participants averaged about 66 years of age (range about 23 to 80) and were roughly 80% male. One hepatocellular carcinoma and a couple of cutaneous melanoma patients partially responded. General study results and limits: Clonal expansion from baseline to week 6 occurred in both CD4+ and CD8+ T cells. Specificity for antigen went undetermined in the expanded peripheral T cells.

This CDR3 has 13 residues. Germline V CDR1 and CDR2: MNHNY, SVGAGI (reference sequence). The V end was cut by 5 bases, the J end by 7 bases, with 12 bases between. This receptor was taken from an adult with an advanced solid tumor such as melanoma, head and neck, liver or kidney cancer. This sample comprised CD4+ or CD8+ T cells sorted from blood, obtained in a trial of the OX40 agonist ivuxolimab. The gene calls are TRBV6-6 and TRBJ1-5, with D possibly being TRBD1 (6 bases). The CDR3 protein is CASSHRAEQPQHF. CDR3 in DNA: TGTGCCAGCAGTCACAGGGCGGAGCAGCCCCAGCATTTT.